One sample yielded the 21 T cell receptor beta chains listed below, sequenced in a study of blood T cells in healthy people across ages. The authors ran a second PCR of roughly 6 to 12 cycles using a sample-barcoded 5' primer and a J-beta primer mix. MiXCR was run by TCRdb on the 5' RACE reads, yielding one entry per CDR3 protein. The sample contains 760,000 or so distinct CDR3 sequences, 25% of which appear only once. The same sample was also studied in work on T cells of mothers and their children.

The source material was blood. The receptors come from a boy aged 5-17 years in good health.

This clonotype was seen only a few times. This rearrangement joins TRBV21-1 to TRBJ2-5; the table's TRBD2 call for D was not verified on the DNA. TRBV21-1 corresponds to a pseudogene. This CDR3 contains 17 residues. CDR3 in amino acids: CASSKAPALAIQETQYF. The CDR3 nucleotides are TGTGCCAGCAGCAAAGCACCCGCTTTGGCTATCCAAGAGACCCAGTACTTC.

The chain joins TRBV3-1 to TRBJ2-5, with D perhaps matching TRBD2 (6 bases). The ends were cut back, 2 bases at V and 4 bases at J, with 11 bases in the middle. Germline CDR1 is LGHDT and CDR2 is YNNKEL (reference sequence). CDR3 length: 14 residues. The CDR3 loop is CASSQPAGSETQYF. Here the CDR3 DNA reads TGTGCCAGCAGCCAACCCGCGGGATCAGAGACCCAGTACTTC.

This chain joins TRBV5-6 and TRBJ2-4, with a weak D call TRBD1 (6 bases). The length of the CDR3 is 15 residues. Germline V gives CDR1 SGHDT, CDR2 YYEEEE. The V end lost 0 bases, the J end lost 1 base, and 8 bases lay between the germline ends. CDR3 bases: TGTGCCAGCAGCTTGGACAGGGTGGCCAAAAACATTCAGTACTTC. Translation gives CASSLDRVAKNIQYF.

This clonotype was seen a few times. CDR3 bases: TGTGCCAGCAGCTTGGCCAGGGAAGGGAACACTGAAGCTTTCTTT. Protein: CASSLAREGNTEAFF. This sequence joins TRBV7-3 and TRBJ1-1; D may be TRBD1 (5 bases). This CDR3 spans 15 amino acids. V was clipped by 3 bases and J by 1 base, with 12 bases between them. Germline V gives CDR1 SGHTA, CDR2 FQGTGA.

This clonotype has just a few counts. The chain employs TRBV12-3 or TRBV12-4 and TRBJ2-2; D gene unclear. The CDR3 is 15 residues long. Trimming cost V 3 bases and J 7 bases, with 15 bases left between them. CDR3 sequence reads: CASSFTATSDGELFF. Written as DNA, the CDR3 is TGTGCCAGCAGTTTTACCGCGACGAGCGACGGGGAGCTGTTTTTT.

In this sample, this clonotype turned up a few times. The chain employs TRBV5-1 and TRBJ2-7; TRBD2 might be the D (7 bases). Per germline, CDR1 SGHRS and CDR2 YFSETQ. This CDR3 is built from 13 residues. V was clipped by 4 bases and J by 5 bases, with 13 bases between them. This chain's CDR3 is CASSDPGGHEQYF. CDR3 in DNA: TGCGCCAGCAGCGATCCGGGGGGCCACGAGCAGTACTTC.

This clonotype was found many times. The chain recombines TRBV29-1 with TRBJ2-4; weak D call: TRBD1 (6 bases). The CDR3 contains 18 residues. V was trimmed by 7 bases and J by 1 base, leaving 26 bases between them. The V gene's germline CDR1 is SQVTM and CDR2 ANQGSEA. The CDR3 here is CSAGIRDTTFGAKNIQYF. The CDR3 region has the DNA TGCAGCGCTGGGATCCGGGACACGACGTTTGGGGCCAAAAACATTCAGTACTTC.

J is TRBJ2-1 and V is TRBV7-8; 11 positions agree with TRBD1. The tail of the sequence fits TRBJ2-5 better, so the J call may be wrong. Germline-derived CDR1 and CDR2 are SGHVS and FQNEAQ. This CDR3 spans 16 amino acids. CDR3 in amino acids: CASGSMGQGVQETQYF. CDR3 nucleotides: TGTGCCAGCGGGAGTATGGGACAGGGGGTCCAAGAGACCCAGTACTTC.

This clonotype appeared a single time. The CDR3 DNA reads TGTGCCAGCAGCTCCACAGGACATAGCAATCAGCCCCAGCATTTT. The encoded protein is CASSSTGHSNQPQHF. This rearrangement joins TRBV7-2 to TRBJ1-5; tentatively, D is TRBD1 (5 bases). CDR3 size: 15 residues. Per the germline V gene, CDR1 is SGHTA and CDR2 is FQGNSA. V lost 4 bases and J lost 0, with 10 bases in between.

As to this clonotype: One end of the junction does not line up with germline, which may come from a read error. The chain employs TRBV5-1 and TRBJ2-3; no reliable D call. Germline CDR1 SGHRS, CDR2 YFSETQ. The CDR3 spans 15 residues. The CDR3 protein is CASSLAESSTDAQYF. The CDR3 DNA sequence: TGCGCCAGCAGCTTGGCCGAAAGTAGCACAGATGCGCAGTATTTT.

The chain has TRBV12-5 and TRBJ2-1; weak D call: TRBD1 (6 bases). Germline V gene data show CDR1 as LGHNT and CDR2 as FRNRAP. With 5 bases removed from V and 10 bases from J, the gap between germline ends came to 12 bases. This CDR3 has 12 amino acids. The CDR3 DNA reads as TGTGCTAGTGGTATCCTTCAGGGGGAGCAGTTCTTC. Translating it yields CASGILQGEQFF.

The chain combines TRBV4-3 with TRBJ1-4; unclear D gene. The germline V gene has CDR1 LGHNA and CDR2 YSLEER. V dropped 3 bases and J dropped 0 bases, with 14 bases sitting between them. The CDR3 consists of 17 residues. CDR3: CASSQASTGATNEKLFF. In nucleotides, the CDR3 is TGCGCCAGCAGCCAGGCGTCTACCGGCGCAACTAATGAAAAACTGTTTTTT.

In its sample, this clonotype was seen a few times. Mismatch with germline at one junction end may stem from a read error. The rearrangement uses TRBV7-9 and TRBJ2-1; TRBD1 might be the D (5 bases). The V gene's germline CDR1 is SEHNR and CDR2 FQNEAQ (reference sequence). The CDR3 spans 14 residues. The CDR3 region has the DNA TGTGCCAGCACCGAATTCGCTGGGGCTCCTATAAAAGACTTC. Its translation: CASTEFAGAPIKDF.

V and J are TRBV28 and TRBJ2-1, with no clear D. V was shortened by 3 bases and J by 9 bases, with 12 bases between the two germline ends. This CDR3 is 13 amino acids long. The germline CDR1 and CDR2 sequences are MDHEN and SYDVKM. CDR3 in DNA: TGTGCCAGCAGTTTCGCCGACCGGATTGAGCAGTTCTTC. Residues: CASSFADRIEQFF.

This clonotype turned up a few times. The rearrangement joins TRBV29-1 to TRBJ1-1; D unclear. Trimming took 7 bases from V and 1 from J, leaving 10 bases between them. This CDR3 spans 12 amino acids. Per germline, CDR1 SQVTM and CDR2 ANQGSEA. In nucleotides, the CDR3 is TGCAGCGCCCTGCGGGGGAACACTGAAGCTTTCTTT. It specifies CSALRGNTEAFF.

The chain is built from TRBV7-9 and TRBJ2-5; 13 nucleotides match TRBD2. The J call may be in error: the DNA end matches TRBJ2-1 better. The germline gives CDR1 SEHNR, CDR2 FQNEAQ (reference sequence). The CDR3 has 18 residues. The CDR3 sequence: CASSFGLAGVRVPNEQFF. Here the CDR3 DNA reads TGTGCCAGCAGCTTCGGACTAGCGGGGGTCAGAGTCCCCAATGAGCAGTTCTTC.

This chain links TRBV4-3 with TRBJ2-1; the match to TRBD2 covers 9 bases. TRBJ2-5 explains the end of the DNA better; the J call may be wrong. CDR1 is LGHNA, CDR2 YSLEER, per germline. The length of the CDR3 is 16 residues. Written as DNA, the CDR3 is TGCGCCAGCAGCCAAGTTAGCGGGGGTTTACAAGAGACCCAGTACTTC. Protein product: CASSQVSGGLQETQYF.

V usage is TRBV7-8 and J usage is TRBJ1-4; TRBD1 is a possible D gene (6 bases). The V and J ends lost 5 bases and 8 bases respectively, with 15 bases between them. This CDR3 has 14 amino acids. CDR1 and CDR2 from the germline V gene are SGHVS and FQNEAQ. The CDR3 sequence is CASSPETGWEKLFF. The CDR3 DNA is TGTGCCAGCAGCCCAGAGACAGGATGGGAAAAACTGTTTTTT.

A few counts support this clonotype. The J gene is TRBJ2-1, the V gene TRBV19; D possibly corresponds to TRBD1 (5 bases). Germline CDR1 and CDR2: LNHDA and SQIVND (reference sequence). With 3 bases removed from V and 9 bases from J, the gap between germline ends came to 12 bases. This CDR3 is 13 amino acids long. This chain's CDR3 is CASSIQGSGEQFF. CDR3 sequence (DNA): TGTGCCAGTAGTATTCAGGGCTCGGGTGAGCAGTTCTTC. The full variable domain, with the rest looked up from reference TRBV19 and TRBJ2-1, is DGGITQSPKYLFRKEGQNVTLSCEQNLNHDAMYWYRQDPGQGLRLIYYSQIVNDFQKGDIAEGYSVSREKKESFPLTVTSAQKNPTAFYLCASSIQGSGEQFFGPGTRLTVL.

This clonotype has just a few counts. The V call is TRBV7-9, the J call TRBJ2-5, with 8 nucleotides matching TRBD1. The J segment lost 1 base and the V segment lost 4 bases, leaving 5 bases of the junction unmatched. This CDR3 is built from 15 residues. In germline, CDR1 is SEHNR, CDR2 FQNEAQ (reference sequence). The chain's CDR3 is CASSWTGQTQETQYF. The CDR3 DNA sequence: TGTGCCAGCAGCTGGACAGGGCAGACCCAAGAGACCCAGTACTTC.

V gene TRBV2 combines with J gene TRBJ2-1, with 13 bases identical to TRBD2. Trimming took 6 bases from V and 6 from J; bases not matched to a gene: 5. The CDR3 sequence is 15 residues long. Germline CDR1 reads SNHLY; CDR2 reads FYNNEI. CDR3 amino acids: CASRDTSGRVNEQFF. The CDR3, as DNA: TGTGCCAGCAGGGACACTAGCGGGAGGGTCAATGAGCAGTTCTTC.